The source of this T cell receptor (beta chain) is a study of blood T cells in healthy people across ages. The study's findings and limits: Diversity of TCR beta correlated strongly with naive T cell percentage.

The authors ran a second PCR of 7 to 11 cycles using a sample-barcoded 5' primer and a J-beta primer mix. One entry per CDR3 protein, called by TCRdb with MiXCR from the 5' RACE reads. Of under 1 million distinct CDR3 sequences in the sample, more than 40% were seen once. Trimming took off 7 bases at V and 6 bases at J, with 17 bases between the two ends. The CDR3 contains 14 residues. This clonotype was counted only a few times. What it recognizes is unknown. Sequencing input: blood. The chain combines TRBV12-3 or TRBV12-4 with TRBJ2-3; a possible D gene is TRBD2 (6 bases). The sequence was obtained from a man in his fifties or sixties in good health. CDR3 in amino acids: CASTVGGSADTQYF. The CDR3 DNA sequence: TGTGCCAGCACCGTGGGGGGTTCCGCGGATACGCAGTATTTT.